One sample yielded the 26 T cell receptor beta chains listed below, sequenced in a study of T-cell memory formation after mild COVID-19 (dated by TCRdb to the early 2020s). The library was prepared using 5' RACE. The reads were generated on an Illumina NovaSeq 6000. TCRdb trimmed the raw reads at Q25, called clones with MiXCR and kept productive beta chains. CDR3 protein sequences are deduplicated, and each keeps its most common genes and DNA. The sample table lists 250,000 to 350,000 distinct CDR3 sequences, around 15% of them with a count of one. The ten largest make up roughly 20% of the sample. The specimen was PBMCs or a T cell subset sorted from them (not recorded which). The origin of the receptors is a young man who had mild COVID-19 (a few samples of this study predate the infection). The sample titles of this study are shuffled in the database, so cell type and time point are left out; the donor was told from shared clones.

This clonotype has a handful of counts. The CDR3 DNA sequence: TGTGCCAGCCGCATCGGGGGGAGCTCCTACGAGCAGTACTTC. Its translation: CASRIGGSSYEQYF. The J gene is TRBJ2-7, the V gene TRBV5-6, with 7 bases lining up with TRBD2. This CDR3 is 14 amino acids long. With 7 bases clipped from V and 0 bases from J, the junction kept 7 bases outside the gene matches. The V gene's germline CDR1 is SGHDT and CDR2 YYEEEE.

In this sample, this clonotype turned up a few times. CDR3 amino acids: CASSEMTGYVEQFF. The DNA for the CDR3 is TGTGCCAGCAGTGAGATGACAGGGTACGTTGAGCAGTTCTTC. The rearrangement uses TRBV2 and TRBJ2-1, with 7 positions matching TRBD1. This CDR3 is 14 amino acids long. The trim removed 3 bases at V and 9 bases at J, leaving 8 bases unmatched. CDR1 and CDR2 (germline): SNHLY, FYNNEI.

The V gene is TRBV2, the J gene TRBJ2-5, with 9 positions matching TRBD1. The CDR3 is made up of 12 amino acids. Germline loops: CDR1 SNHLY, CDR2 FYNNEI. V lost 8 bases to trimming and J lost 4 bases; unmatched junction nucleotides: 2. The CDR3, as DNA: TGTGCCAGCGCGGACAGGGGAGAGACCCAGTACTTC. Protein sequence: CASADRGETQYF.

The table lists this clonotype with a few counts. CDR3 DNA: TGCGCCAGCAGCCACCCGGGACAGACAGATACGCAGTATTTT. Protein: CASSHPGQTDTQYF. The chain combines TRBV4-3 with TRBJ2-3, with 7 bases identical to TRBD1. The V gene end was trimmed by 3 bases and the J gene end by 3 bases; junction bases not matched to a gene: 3. There are 14 residues in the CDR3. Germline CDR1 reads LGHNA; CDR2 reads YSLEER.

The V call is TRBV27, the J call TRBJ2-2; possibly TRBD2 for D (6 bases). The CDR3 length is 15 residues. The V end lost 5 bases, the J end lost 0 bases, and 10 bases lay between the germline ends. The germline gives CDR1 MNHEY, CDR2 SMNVEV (reference sequence). The CDR3 DNA reads as TGTGCCAGCAGTCGACTAGGATCGAACACCGGGGAGCTGTTTTTT. This gives the protein CASSRLGSNTGELFF.

There are a few counts of this clonotype. This chain connects TRBV6-2 or TRBV6-3 to TRBJ2-1; 7 nucleotides align to TRBD1. The ends lost 4 bases at V and 7 bases at J; junction bases unmatched: 7. This CDR3 comprises 14 residues. CDR1 and CDR2 from the germline V gene are MNHEY and SVGEGT. The CDR3 region has the DNA TGTGCCAGCAGTTCAAGGGGGCGTGTAAATGAGCAGTTCTTC. Amino acids: CASSSRGRVNEQFF.

This clonotype has a handful of counts. The CDR3 spells CAISGGTAREQYV. CDR3 coding DNA: TGTGCCATCAGTGGAGGGACAGCTCGCGAGCAGTACGTC. The chain has TRBV10-3 and TRBJ2-7, with 7 positions matching TRBD1. This CDR3 has 13 amino acids. J lost 6 bases, V lost 4 bases, and 6 bases had no gene match. Germline-derived CDR1 and CDR2 are ENHRY and SYGVKD.

The gene calls are TRBV12-3 or TRBV12-4 and TRBJ2-2; possible D gene TRBD1, 5 bases. The CDR3 sequence is 16 residues long. V gave up 2 bases and J gave up 0 bases, with 10 bases separating them. CDR3 in amino acids: CASSLLRQPNTGELFF. The DNA of the CDR3 is TGTGCCAGCAGTTTATTGAGACAGCCGAACACCGGGGAGCTGTTTTTT.

V and J are TRBV12-3 or TRBV12-4 and TRBJ2-5; 7 bases fit TRBD2. The CDR3 is made up of 14 amino acids. Trimming at V came to 3 bases and at J to 3 bases, leaving 4 bases not matched to a gene. CDR3 loop: CASSFALAEETQYF. The CDR3 nucleotides are TGTGCCAGCAGTTTCGCCCTAGCGGAAGAGACCCAGTACTTC.

This chain links TRBV24-1 with TRBJ2-1; TRBD2 might be the D (5 bases). The CDR3 is 16 amino acids. CDR1 is KGHDR, CDR2 SFDVKD, per germline. Trimming took 4 bases from V and 9 from J, leaving 21 bases between them. CDR3 protein: CATSETDLGSWSEQFF. Written as DNA, the CDR3 is TGTGCCACCAGTGAAACGGACTTAGGGTCATGGAGTGAGCAGTTCTTC.

Written as DNA, the CDR3 is TGTGCCAGCAGTATTAGACAGGGGGGTAGAGATACGCAGTATTTT. Translating it yields CASSIRQGGRDTQYF. The chain is built from TRBV12-3 or TRBV12-4 and TRBJ2-3, with 9 bases identical to TRBD1. This CDR3 is 15 amino acids long. Losses at the gene ends were 5 bases for V and 5 bases for J; bases not matched to a gene: 8.

The gene calls are TRBV5-1 and TRBJ2-2; no reliable D call. Germline V gene lookup returns CDR1 SGHRS and CDR2 YFSETQ. V lost 0 bases, J lost 1 base, and 13 bases lay in between. This CDR3 comprises 17 residues. The CDR3 region has the DNA TGCGCCAGCAGCTTGGCGGGCGCATACCAGAACACCGGGGAGCTGTTTTTT. Protein: CASSLAGAYQNTGELFF.

V is TRBV18 and J is TRBJ2-3; D may match TRBD1 or TRBD2 (5 bases each). This CDR3 has 16 residues. Germline V gene sequence: CDR1 KGHSH, CDR2 LQKENI. V lost 5 bases and J lost 3, with 18 bases in between. CDR3 amino acids: CASSSETMGPTDTQYF. CDR3 nucleotide sequence: TGTGCCAGCTCATCCGAAACCATGGGACCAACAGATACGCAGTATTTT.

The V and J genes are TRBV5-1 and TRBJ1-1, with D unresolved. CDR3 length: 14 amino acids. Trimming removed 1 base at V and 5 bases at J, with 12 bases between. CDR1 and CDR2 (germline): SGHRS, YFSETQ. The CDR3 spells CASSLWKEGTEAFF. In nucleotides, the CDR3 is TGCGCCAGCAGCTTGTGGAAGGAAGGGACTGAAGCTTTCTTT.

This clonotype was counted once. V usage is TRBV7-9 and J usage is TRBJ1-1; no clear D gene. CDR1 is SEHNR, CDR2 FQNEAQ, per germline (reference sequence). Trimming pared 3 bases from V and 1 base from J, leaving 12 bases between. This CDR3 is 15 amino acids long. The CDR3 reads CASSFPGPRNTEAFF. The CDR3 bases are TGTGCCAGCAGCTTCCCCGGGCCGAGGAACACTGAAGCTTTCTTT.

The chain carries TRBV7-2 and TRBJ2-1; D perhaps matches TRBD2 (5 bases). The V gene's germline CDR1 is SGHTA and CDR2 FQGNSA. V lost 5 bases and J 2 bases, leaving 13 bases between the germline ends. The CDR3 runs to 15 residues. The CDR3 protein is CASSLVGDAYNEQFF. In nucleotides, the CDR3 is TGTGCCAGCAGCCTGGTGGGAGACGCCTACAATGAGCAGTTCTTC.

In its sample, this clonotype was seen a few times. The chain recombines TRBV4-3 with TRBJ2-1, with TRBD1 as a possible D gene (5 bases). Germline V gene data show CDR1 as LGHNA and CDR2 as YSLEER. CDR3 length: 15 residues. Trimming took off 3 bases at V and 3 bases at J, with 12 bases between the two ends. The CDR3 DNA is TGCGCCAGCAGCCAGGACACCGCCTACTACAATGAGCAGTTCTTC. It translates to CASSQDTAYYNEQFF.

J is TRBJ1-6 and V is TRBV11-2; the D gene is possibly TRBD1 (5 bases). CDR3 length: 14 residues. V lost 4 bases to trimming and J lost 6 bases, with 10 bases between them. Looked up from germline, CDR1 is SGHAT and CDR2 is FQNNGV. The CDR3, as DNA: TGTGCCAGCAGCTCCGAAGGGGCTAATTCACCCCTCCACTTT. Its protein product is CASSSEGANSPLHF.

Comment on this clonotype: A much larger clone lies one base from this, so it may be a read error. The chain uses TRBV29-1 and TRBJ1-1; D is unclear. Germline V lookup: CDR1 SQVTM, CDR2 ANQGSEA. This CDR3 spans 12 amino acids. V was trimmed by 8 bases and J by 1 base, leaving 11 bases between them. For the CDR3, the DNA is TGCAGCTACAGCGAGGGGAACACTGAAGCTTTCTTT. It is translated as CSYSEGNTEAFF.

The rearrangement joins TRBV5-1 to TRBJ2-5; 9 bases fit TRBD1. J gave up 1 base and V 4 bases, and 5 bases lay outside the gene matches. The CDR3 runs to 15 residues. Per germline, CDR1 SGHRS and CDR2 YFSETQ. The CDR3 reads CASSVGDRAQETQYF. The CDR3 coding sequence is TGCGCCAGCAGCGTGGGGGACAGGGCCCAAGAGACCCAGTACTTC.

J is TRBJ2-1 and V is TRBV4-1; perhaps D is TRBD1 or TRBD2 (5 bases each). Germline V CDR1 and CDR2: MGHRA, YSYEKL. The CDR3 length is 13 residues. Between the trimmed V and J ends, which lost 4 bases and 15 bases, there was a span of 19 bases. CDR3 nucleotide sequence: TGCGCCAGCAGCCGGGACCGAGTCATCGATCGGTTCTTC. Amino acid sequence: CASSRDRVIDRFF.

In nucleotides, the CDR3 is TGTGCCAGCAGCTTAGAGGGAAACTCCTACGAGCAGTACTTC. It is translated as CASSLEGNSYEQYF. The J gene is TRBJ2-7, the V gene TRBV28, with D possibly TRBD2 on 5 matching bases. CDR3 size: 14 residues. Germline-derived CDR1 and CDR2 are MDHEN and SYDVKM. The V and J ends lost 6 bases and 0 bases respectively, with 12 bases between them.

The chain joins TRBV2 to TRBJ2-5, with D perhaps matching TRBD2 (6 bases). The CDR3 runs to 13 residues. Germline assignment: CDR1 SNHLY and CDR2 FYNNEI. V gave up 6 bases and J gave up 9 bases, with 17 bases separating them. The CDR3 DNA reads TGTGCCAGCAGGAGGGAGGTCTTTGGGGCCCAGTACTTC. It codes for CASRREVFGAQYF.

At least ten counts were recorded for this clonotype. The V and J genes are TRBV7-2 and TRBJ2-7; unclear D gene. The CDR3 length is 13 residues. V was trimmed by 5 bases and J by 3 bases, leaving 11 bases between them. Germline V CDR1 and CDR2: SGHTA, FQGNSA. Here the CDR3 DNA reads TGTGCCAGCAGCCGAGACTTAAACTACGAGCAGTACTTC. Its translation: CASSRDLNYEQYF.

This clonotype occurred once. The genes are TRBV6-5 and TRBJ2-6, with D unresolved. This CDR3 is built from 15 residues. V was shortened by 5 bases and J by 1 base, with 9 bases between the two germline ends. Looked up from germline, CDR1 is MNHEY and CDR2 is SVGAGI. CDR3 region: CASSDGSSGANVLTF. CDR3 DNA sequence: TGTGCCAGCAGTGACGGCTCATCTGGGGCCAACGTCCTGACTTTC.

V and J are TRBV7-8 and TRBJ2-7; D is undetermined. V lost 0 bases to trimming and J lost 7 bases, with 13 bases between them. The CDR3 runs 14 residues. Germline V CDR1 and CDR2: SGHVS, FQNEAQ. The CDR3 DNA reads TGTGCCAGCAGCTTAGCAGGAGTTTCTAAAGAGCAGTACTTC. Translated: CASSLAGVSKEQYF.